Shown below are 2 T cell receptor beta chains from a single sample sequenced in a study of early T cells in non-severe SARS-CoV-2 infection. TCRdb fed the 5' RACE reads into MiXCR, producing one record per CDR3 protein. The sample has 70,000 or so distinct CDR3 sequences, about 12% seen once. The sequenced material came from whole blood. The receptors were sampled from an adult who was a healthcare worker with PCR-confirmed SARS-CoV-2 infection or an uninfected control (not recorded which).

There are many counts of this clonotype. The rearrangement links TRBV10-3 to TRBJ2-2; no clear D. Looked up from germline, CDR1 is ENHRY and CDR2 is SYGVKD. There are 13 residues in the CDR3. V gave up 3 bases and J gave up 4 bases, with 6 bases separating them. The CDR3 DNA follows: TGTGCCATCAGTGACCAGACCACCGGGGAGCTGTTTTTT. Encoded protein: CAISDQTTGELFF.

This clonotype was seen ten or more times. The chain is built from TRBV7-2 and TRBJ2-3, with D uncertain. The CDR3 spans 14 residues. The V end was cut by 1 base, the J end by 3 bases, with 8 bases between. Germline V gene lookup returns CDR1 SGHTA and CDR2 FQGNSA. In DNA, the CDR3 is TGTGCCAGCAGCTTAGGTAGACGAACAGATACGCAGTATTTT. Protein sequence: CASSLGRRTDTQYF.